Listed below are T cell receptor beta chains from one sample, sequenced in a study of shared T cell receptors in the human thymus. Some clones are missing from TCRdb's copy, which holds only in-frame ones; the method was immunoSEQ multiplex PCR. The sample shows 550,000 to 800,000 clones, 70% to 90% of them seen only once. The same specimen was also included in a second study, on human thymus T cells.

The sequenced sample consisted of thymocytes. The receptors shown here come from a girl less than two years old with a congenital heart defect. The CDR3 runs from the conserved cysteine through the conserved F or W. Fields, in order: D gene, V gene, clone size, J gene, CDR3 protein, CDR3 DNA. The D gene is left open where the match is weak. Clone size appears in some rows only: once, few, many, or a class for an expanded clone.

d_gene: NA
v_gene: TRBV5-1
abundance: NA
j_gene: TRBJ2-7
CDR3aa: CASRAGGWYEQYF
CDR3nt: TGCGCCAGCAGAGCTGGGGGCTGGTACGAGCAGTACTTC

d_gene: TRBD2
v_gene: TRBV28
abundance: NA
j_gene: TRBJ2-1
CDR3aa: CASTLRPVAGADNEQFF
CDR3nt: TGTGCCAGCACCCTTAGGCCTGTAGCGGGGGCCGACAATGAGCAGTTCTTC

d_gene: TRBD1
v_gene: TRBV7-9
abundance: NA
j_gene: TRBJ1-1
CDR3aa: CASSLRGQDSNTEAFF
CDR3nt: TGTGCCAGCAGCTTACGAGGACAGGACTCAAACACTGAAGCTTTCTTT

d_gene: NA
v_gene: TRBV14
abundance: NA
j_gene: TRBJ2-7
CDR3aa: CASSQMAGTLYEQYF
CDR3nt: TGTGCCAGCAGCCAGATGGCCGGGACACTCTACGAGCAGTACTTC

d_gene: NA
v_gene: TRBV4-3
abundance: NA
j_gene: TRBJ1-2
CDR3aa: CASSPQQAETNYGYTF
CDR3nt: TGCGCCAGCAGCCCGCAGCAGGCAGAAACTAACTATGGCTACACCTTC

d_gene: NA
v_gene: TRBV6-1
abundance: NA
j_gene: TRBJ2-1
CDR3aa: CASSGYQGYHNEQFF
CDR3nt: TGTGCCAGCAGTGGATATCAGGGCTACCACAATGAGCAGTTCTTC

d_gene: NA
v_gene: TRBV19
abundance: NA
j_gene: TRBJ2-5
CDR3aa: CASSIQGKGETQYF
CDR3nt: TGTGCCAGTAGTATTCAGGGGAAGGGGGAGACCCAGTACTTC

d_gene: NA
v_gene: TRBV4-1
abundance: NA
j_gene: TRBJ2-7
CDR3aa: CASSQVVGGSYEQYF
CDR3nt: TGCGCCAGCAGCCAAGTCGTCGGCGGCTCCTACGAGCAGTACTTC

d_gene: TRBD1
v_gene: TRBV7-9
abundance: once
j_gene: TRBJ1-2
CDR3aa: CASSSTGVGPYGYTF
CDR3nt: TGTGCCAGCAGCTCAACAGGGGTTGGTCCCTATGGCTACACCTTC

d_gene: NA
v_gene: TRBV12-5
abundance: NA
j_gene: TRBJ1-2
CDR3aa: CASGLVPGHWKSYTF
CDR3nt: TGTGCTAGTGGTTTGGTCCCCGGACACTGGAAGAGCTACACCTTC

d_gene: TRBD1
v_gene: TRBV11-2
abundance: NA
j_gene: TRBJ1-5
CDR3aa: CASREGQGEKPQHF
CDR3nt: TGTGCCAGCAGGGAGGGACAGGGGGAAAAGCCCCAGCATTTT

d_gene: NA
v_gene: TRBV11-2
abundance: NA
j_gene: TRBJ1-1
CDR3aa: CASSLQGFTEAFF
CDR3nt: TGTGCCAGCAGCTTACAGGGTTTCACTGAAGCTTTCTTT